This TCR beta chain was identified during a study of graft-versus-host responses after intestinal transplantation. In the study overall: The transplants performed in recipients were multivisceral, liver-intestinal, or isolated intestinal. Study-level points and caveats: Declines in HvG clones occurring early post-transplant were associated with peak circulating GvH clone levels. Some GvH clones were seen earlier in gut or blood, suggesting intestinal origin.

This CDR3 spans 16 amino acids. Germline V gene sequence: CDR1 SEHNR, CDR2 FQNEAQ (reference sequence). V was trimmed by 5 bases and J by 7 bases, leaving 20 bases between them. The table came from immunoSEQ multiplex PCR; TCRdb's copy has only in-frame clones and leaves some out. The sample holds more than 85,000 clones, approximately 92% seen once. This clone was counted a single time. The antigen remains undetermined. This sequence originates from a human donor who received an intestinal transplant. V gene TRBV7-9 combines with J gene TRBJ1-4, with a possible D match to TRBD1 (5 bases). The material was unstimulated CD8+ T cells sorted from spleen or lymph node cells, obtained before intestinal transplant. CDR3 region: CASSRPASGGGEKLFF. The DNA of the CDR3 is TGTGCCAGCAGCCGGCCAGCCTCGGGGGGGGGTGAAAAACTGTTTTTT.